This T cell receptor (beta chain) was profiled in a study of blood T cell repertoires in COVID-19. Overall study: PBMCs, B-cell-depleted T cells, or T cells were the source of the cDNA or gDNA that made up the material.

Germline loops: CDR1 SGHTA, CDR2 FQGNSA. With 5 bases clipped from V and 3 bases from J, the junction kept 8 bases outside the gene matches. The CDR3 totals 17 residues. In the original processing: Cell counts per sample came from amplifying reference gene primers. This table comes from immunoSEQ multiplex PCR, and its TCRdb copy is limited to in-frame clones, with some not included. Clonal size and the V and J genes are those of that table, whereas D and trimming came from the DNA. Of 150,000 or so clones listed, about 80% were seen once; the top ten hold just over 9%. This clone was picked up one time.

The rearrangement uses TRBV7-2 and TRBJ2-1, with TRBD2 matching over 12 bases. This TCR was sampled from a man between 50 and 59 years old who had recovered from COVID-19. The sequenced sample was PBMCs or T cells enriched from blood (not recorded which). The DNA for the CDR3 is TGTGCCAGCAGCATTCGACTAGCGGGGGCCCTCTACAATGAGCAGTTCTTC. It translates to CASSIRLAGALYNEQFF.